A single sample is the source of the 27 T cell receptor beta chains below, sequenced in a study of T-cell memory formation after mild COVID-19. TCRdb processed the 5' RACE reads anew with MiXCR; each CDR3 protein has one entry. The sample consists of approximately 490,000 distinct CDR3 sequences, around 21% of them appearing once. The sequenced sample was PBMCs or a T cell subset sorted from them (not recorded which). Receptors were obtained from an adult woman who had mild COVID-19 (a few samples of this study predate the infection). Cell type and time point are not known.

The rearrangement links TRBV6-5 to TRBJ2-7; the D call may be TRBD1 or TRBD2 (5 bases each). Germline-derived CDR1 and CDR2 are MNHEY and SVGAGI. The CDR3 has 14 amino acids. V shed 8 bases and J shed 7 bases, with 21 bases lying between them. The CDR3 DNA reads as TGTGCCAGCTCCGGGACGGGTCGGTTGTGGGAGCAGTACTTC. Residues: CASSGTGRLWEQYF.

This clonotype has more than one count but fewer than ten. The CDR3 DNA sequence: TGTGCCAGCAGCCCCTCCGGGACTAGCGGGTACAATGAGCAGTTCTTC. It is translated as CASSPSGTSGYNEQFF. The chain employs TRBV7-9 and TRBJ2-1; 12 nucleotides align to TRBD2. Per germline, CDR1 SEHNR and CDR2 FQNEAQ (reference sequence). The junction had 6 bases not matched to a gene; V was cut back by 5 bases and J by 4 bases. The CDR3 runs 16 residues.

This clonotype was seen a few times. This chain joins TRBV20-1 and TRBJ2-7; a weak D match, TRBD1 (7 bases). Trimming took off 1 base at V and 2 bases at J, with 15 bases between the two ends. The germline CDR1 and CDR2 sequences are DFQATT and SNEGSKA (reference sequence). The CDR3 extends over 15 amino acids. Here the CDR3 reads CSARVGGQSTYEQYF. The CDR3 DNA sequence: TGCAGTGCTAGAGTGGGGGGACAGAGTACCTACGAGCAGTACTTC.

This clonotype was seen repeatedly, ten times or more. This chain joins TRBV12-3 or TRBV12-4 and TRBJ2-5; TRBD2 agrees at 9 bases. Unmatched junction bases numbered 9, after V lost 8 bases and J lost 5 bases. This CDR3 region has 14 residues. The CDR3 loop is CASSLGLAGETQYF. The CDR3 DNA is TGTGCCAGCTCACTCGGGCTAGCGGGGGAGACCCAGTACTTC.

V and J are TRBV6-5 and TRBJ2-5; 8 bases line up with TRBD2. With 2 bases clipped from V and 1 base from J, the junction kept 9 bases outside the gene matches. This CDR3 has 17 residues. Germline lookup yields CDR1 MNHEY and CDR2 SVGAGI. Written as DNA, the CDR3 is TGTGCCAGCAGTTACCTGGCGGCGGGGGGACTCCAAGAGACCCAGTACTTC. As protein: CASSYLAAGGLQETQYF.

CDR3 sequence reads: CASSYVPGELFF. The CDR3 nucleotides read TGTGCCAGCAGTTACGTTCCAGGGGAGCTGTTTTTT. The chain joins TRBV6-2 or TRBV6-3 to TRBJ2-2; D gene unclear. From germline, CDR1 is MNHEY and CDR2 SVGEGT. The CDR3 totals 12 residues. V lost 2 bases and J 8 bases, leaving 6 bases between the germline ends.

This clonotype was observed a handful of times. The gene calls are TRBV3-1 and TRBJ1-1, with D possibly TRBD1 on 5 matching bases. This CDR3 has 13 residues. V lost 0 bases, J lost 9 bases, and 11 bases lay in between. The germline V gene encodes CDR1 LGHDT and CDR2 YNNKEL (reference sequence). CDR3 in amino acids: CASSQEVGRKAFF. The CDR3 DNA is TGTGCCAGCAGCCAAGAGGTGGGGCGGAAAGCTTTCTTT.

This clonotype was seen a few times. The chain carries TRBV2 and TRBJ2-6; 8 bases line up with TRBD1. CDR1 SNHLY and CDR2 FYNNEI come from the germline V gene. J was trimmed by 0 bases and V by 9 bases; bases with no gene match: 10. The CDR3 has 17 amino acids. CDR3 nucleotide sequence: TGTGCCAGGGAAAAGACAGGGGACGGCTCTGGGGCCAACGTCCTGACTTTC. The encoded protein is CAREKTGDGSGANVLTF.

This clonotype was picked up a small number of times. This rearrangement joins TRBV15 to TRBJ2-7; 7 bases agree with TRBD1. V was pared by 2 bases and J by 3 bases, with 4 bases of the junction left unmatched. The CDR3 sequence is 14 residues long. Germline V CDR1 and CDR2: LNHNV, YYDKDF (reference sequence). CDR3 coding DNA: TGTGCCACCAGCAGAACAGGGGTGAGCTACGAGCAGTACTTC. Translation gives CATSRTGVSYEQYF. The full variable domain, rest sourced from reference TRBV15 and TRBJ2-7, is DAMVIQNPRYQVTQFGKPVTLSCSQTLNHNVMYWYQQKSSQAPKLLFHYYDKDFNNEADTPDNFQSRRPNTSFCFLDIRSPGLGDTAMYLCATSRTGVSYEQYFGPGTRLTVT.

This clonotype appeared a few times. This chain uses TRBV6-2 or TRBV6-3 with TRBJ2-1; 8 nucleotides match TRBD1. This CDR3 is 15 amino acids long. J lost 7 bases, V lost 8 bases, and 13 bases had no gene match. CDR1 and CDR2 (germline): MNHEY, SVGEGT. Here the CDR3 DNA reads TGTGCCAGCCAAAACGGGGGTACAGGGGGGAATGAGCAGTTCTTC. It is translated as CASQNGGTGGNEQFF.

V and J are TRBV7-9 and TRBJ1-2, with a tentative D call TRBD1 (5 bases). Trimming cost V 5 bases and J 4 bases, with 14 bases left between them. Germline V gives CDR1 SEHNR, CDR2 FQNEAQ (reference sequence). The CDR3 contains 14 residues. The CDR3 loop is CASSGRDLLYGYTF. Here the CDR3 DNA reads TGTGCCAGCAGCGGCCGGGACCTGCTCTATGGCTACACCTTC.

The chain has TRBV6-1 and TRBJ1-3; no clear D gene. The germline CDR1 and CDR2 sequences are MNHNS and SASEGT. Trimming pared 4 bases from V and 0 bases from J, leaving 10 bases between. The CDR3 runs 15 residues. CDR3 nucleotide sequence: TGTGCCAGCAGTGTATGGAGGAACTCTGGAAACACCATATATTTT. Its protein is CASSVWRNSGNTIYF.

The CDR3, as DNA: TGTGCCAGCAGCTTAGGGCGATGGGGAGTCTCCTACAATGAGCAGTTCTTC. Translated, it gives CASSLGRWGVSYNEQFF. This sequence joins TRBV11-3 and TRBJ2-1; TRBD2 is a possible D gene (5 bases). The CDR3 contains 17 residues. Germline V gene sequence: CDR1 SGHNT, CDR2 YENEEA. The germline V and J ends were trimmed by 1 base and 0 bases, with 13 bases remaining between them.

The chain uses TRBV6-2 or TRBV6-3 and TRBJ2-2; D is possibly TRBD1 or TRBD2 (5 bases each). The CDR3 is made up of 15 amino acids. Germline lookup yields CDR1 MNHEY and CDR2 SVGEGT. V lost 1 base and J 4 bases, leaving 10 bases between the germline ends. The CDR3 here is CASSYYGAGTGELFF. The CDR3 DNA follows: TGTGCCAGCAGTTACTACGGGGCGGGCACCGGGGAGCTGTTTTTT.

This rearrangement joins TRBV29-1 to TRBJ2-3; no clear D. CDR3 length: 15 residues. The V end was cut by 0 bases, the J end by 6 bases, with 16 bases between. Per the germline V gene, CDR1 is SQVTM and CDR2 is ANQGSEA. CDR3 sequence: CSVEESGLVTDTQYF. The CDR3 DNA sequence: TGCAGCGTTGAAGAGAGTGGGCTAGTGACGGATACGCAGTATTTT.

Only a few counts were recorded for this clonotype. The genes are TRBV5-1 and TRBJ1-4, with a weak D call TRBD1 (6 bases). The germline V gene has CDR1 SGHRS and CDR2 YFSETQ. V was cut by 4 bases and J by 5 bases, with 12 bases left in between. The CDR3 length is 14 residues. CDR3 sequence: CASSQGTGNEKLFF. As DNA, the CDR3 is TGCGCCAGCAGCCAGGGGACGGGAAATGAAAAACTGTTTTTT.

This clonotype was counted only a few times. The CDR3 region has the DNA TGTGCCAGCAGCTTAGATAAGATAGCGGGCACAGATACGCAGTATTTT. It yields the protein CASSLDKIAGTDTQYF. The chain couples TRBV7-8 to TRBJ2-3, with D possibly TRBD2 on 6 matching bases. CDR1 is SGHVS, CDR2 FQNEAQ, per germline. Trimming cost V 1 base and J 1 base, with 12 bases left between them. The CDR3 contains 16 residues.

This clonotype has only a few counts. CDR3 sequence reads: CASSDQLSGGQSGELFF. CDR3 DNA sequence: TGTGCCAGCAGTGACCAACTCTCGGGGGGCCAAAGCGGGGAGCTGTTTTTT. The chain employs TRBV6-4 and TRBJ2-2; possible D gene TRBD2, 7 bases. The germline CDR1 and CDR2 sequences are MRHNA and SNTAGT. The CDR3 length is 17 residues. With 2 bases removed from V and 7 bases from J, the gap between germline ends came to 20 bases.

There are a few counts of this clonotype. The gene calls are TRBV7-9 and TRBJ2-7; 7 positions agree with TRBD1. The germline CDR1 and CDR2 sequences are SEHNR and FQNEAQ (reference sequence). The CDR3 consists of 13 residues. V was clipped by 8 bases and J by 3 bases; unmatched bases: 7. CDR3 in DNA: TGTGCCAGCCACACAGGGGAAGACTACGAGCAGTACTTC. It translates to CASHTGEDYEQYF.

This chain uses TRBV24-1 with TRBJ2-3; tentative D call: TRBD1 (5 bases). The CDR3 runs 16 residues. Germline V gene sequence: CDR1 KGHDR, CDR2 SFDVKD. V was pared by 7 bases and J by 11 bases, with 27 bases between. The CDR3 sequence is CATSDGQSAPTDGQYF. The CDR3 coding sequence is TGTGCCACCAGCGATGGACAATCCGCCCCCACAGATGGGCAGTATTTT.

The V gene is TRBV15, the J gene TRBJ1-1; 8 bases align to TRBD1. Germline trimming cut 0 bases from V and 0 bases from J; bases unmatched to any gene: 6. CDR1 LNHNV and CDR2 YYDKDF come from the germline V gene (reference sequence). This CDR3 region has 17 residues. The chain's CDR3 is CATSRDRDRPLNTEAFF. As DNA, the CDR3 is TGTGCCACCAGCAGAGATAGGGACAGGCCTCTGAACACTGAAGCTTTCTTT.

This clonotype was observed a few times. V and J are TRBV6-2 or TRBV6-3 and TRBJ2-1; 11 bases are a match to TRBD2. V shed 7 bases, J shed 4 bases, and the junction held 6 bases outside the gene matches. CDR1 is MNHEY and CDR2 is SVGEGT in the germline V gene. The CDR3 covers 15 residues. CDR3 region: CASTSLAGVYNEQFF. In DNA, the CDR3 is TGTGCCAGCACCTCACTAGCGGGAGTGTACAATGAGCAGTTCTTC.

This chain connects TRBV4-2 to TRBJ1-6; the match to TRBD1 covers 9 bases. Germline V gene sequence: CDR1 LGHNA, CDR2 YNFKEQ. Unmatched junction bases numbered 3, after V lost 3 bases and J lost 0 bases. This CDR3 is 17 amino acids long. CDR3 sequence: CASSHDRGVSYNSPLHF. CDR3 sequence (DNA): TGTGCCAGCAGCCACGACAGGGGGGTCTCCTATAATTCACCCCTCCACTTT.

This clonotype has only a few counts. The chain is built from TRBV27 and TRBJ2-7, with D possibly matching TRBD1 (7 bases). Germline lookup yields CDR1 MNHEY and CDR2 SMNVEV (reference sequence). This CDR3 is 15 amino acids long. V was trimmed by 8 bases and J by 2 bases, leaving 19 bases between them. The CDR3 DNA reads TGTGCCAGCCGATTTGTGGCAGGGGGGACCTACGAGCAGTACTTC. It codes for CASRFVAGGTYEQYF.

V and J are TRBV20-1 and TRBJ1-5; no clear D. The germline V gene encodes CDR1 DFQATT and CDR2 SNEGSKA (reference sequence). The CDR3 is made up of 15 amino acids. V shed 1 base and J shed 2 bases, with 12 bases lying between them. For the CDR3, the DNA is TGCAGTGCTAGAGGCCACCCGAGGGGCAATCAGCCCCAGCATTTT. Translated, it gives CSARGHPRGNQPQHF.

The chain employs TRBV24-1 and TRBJ2-2; the D gene is possibly TRBD1 (6 bases). The CDR3 sequence is 16 residues long. The V gene lost 5 bases and the J gene lost 1 base, with 13 bases spanning the gap. Germline-derived CDR1 and CDR2 are KGHDR and SFDVKD. CDR3 sequence: CATSARGQLNTGELFF. CDR3 coding DNA: TGTGCCACCAGTGCACGAGGACAGTTGAACACCGGGGAGCTGTTTTTT.

This clonotype occurred many times. The chain links TRBV11-3 to TRBJ2-1; 14 bases map to TRBD2. CDR1 is SGHNT, CDR2 YENEEA, per germline. The CDR3 loop spans 19 amino acids. J gave up 4 bases and V 0 bases, and 8 bases lay outside the gene matches. The CDR3 region is CASSLDQGLAGERYNEQFF. CDR3 nucleotide sequence: TGTGCCAGCAGCTTAGACCAGGGACTAGCGGGAGAAAGGTACAATGAGCAGTTCTTC.